Reported below is one TCR beta chain. The antigen is not known. This CDR3 has 16 residues. The ends lost 5 bases at V and 1 base at J; junction bases unmatched: 6. CDR1 is SGHTA, CDR2 FQGNSA, per germline. Approximately 30,000 T cell genomes (approximately 210 ng DNA) went into each sorted-subset replicate. Some clones are missing from TCRdb's copy, which holds only in-frame ones; the method was immunoSEQ multiplex PCR. The sample shows around 99,000 clones, 60% to 70% of them seen only once. The data were taken from a study of shared clonotypes between healthy human individuals. Broader study findings: The study found lower generation probabilities in non-shared clonotypes than in those shared by all four donors. Naive CD4 clonotypes overlapped across a handful of donors at around 5%.

Sample: memory CD8+ T cells sorted from blood. Described subset: CD45RO+ cells pooled with CCR7-negative TemRA cells. This chain connects TRBV7-2 to TRBJ2-3, with TRBD2 matching over 10 bases. The TCR was taken from a man aged 30 to 39 in good health. In DNA, the CDR3 is TGTGCCAGCAGCGGTCGGACTAGCGGCCGCACAGATACGCAGTATTTT. Amino acids: CASSGRTSGRTDTQYF.